This entry concerns a single TCR delta chain. Antigen: not known. The sample comes from a study of Vδ1+ human thymocytes. Findings and caveats of the study: Highly polyclonal TRG and TRD repertoires with Gaussian CDR3 length distributions appeared in thymus.

CDR1 and CDR2 (germline): TSWWSYY, QGS. The trim removed 1 base at V and 0 bases at J, leaving 28 bases unmatched. The CDR3 is 25 residues long. Sequences come from RNA converted to cDNA by reverse transcription. The CDR3 regions were amplified by multiplex PCR from V-gene primers to a constant-region primer. TCRdb used CATT to re-call clones from the multiplex PCR reads. This sample has under 80,000 delta-chain clones, with approximately 30% found just once. This clonotype originated in a boy younger than two who had congenital heart surgery. This chain joins TRDV1 and TRDJ1, with TRDD3 identical over 11 bases. The sample comprised Vdelta1+ gamma-delta thymocytes from the thymus. Subset meaning: FACS-sorted CD3+ TCRalphabeta- TCRVdelta1+ TCRVdelta2- thymocytes. As DNA, the CDR3 is TGTGCTCTTGGGGAACGAGGTACCCCTACTGCTCGTACCCTCTACTGGGGGATAAACACCGATAAACTCATCTTT. Protein: CALGERGTPTARTLYWGINTDKLIF.